Described below is a single TCR beta chain sequence and its context. Its antigen is unknown. Germline V lookup: CDR1 LNHDA, CDR2 SQIVND (reference sequence). The V segment lost 1 base and the J segment 6 bases; nucleotides outside the gene matches: 9. This CDR3 is 16 amino acids long. The data were obtained in a study of PD-1 blockade in classical Hodgkin lymphoma. Study conclusions and caveats: Baseline diversity was lower in partial responders and progressors than complete responders. The causes of the repertoire differences, possibly disease activity or prior therapy, remain undefined.

The data were produced by immunoSEQ multiplex PCR, yet TCRdb's version contains in-frame clones alone and is incomplete. Of about 93,000 clones in the sample, 78% are singletons; the top ten hold over 8%. Time point specified: cycle 4 day 1 (C4D1), after 6 weeks of nivolumab. After autologous stem cell transplantation all patients relapsed, and prior brentuximab vedotin exposure differed between cohorts. The rearrangement joins TRBV19 to TRBJ1-5; 7 bases align to TRBD1. The source was peripheral blood mononuclear cells (PBMCs), collected before the fourth cycle of nivolumab. This clonotype originated in a human donor with classical Hodgkin lymphoma. The CDR3 nucleotides read TGTGCCAGTAGTATAGGGTCGGCAGGGGGGGGTCAGCCCCAGCATTTT. Translation: CASSIGSAGGGQPQHF.